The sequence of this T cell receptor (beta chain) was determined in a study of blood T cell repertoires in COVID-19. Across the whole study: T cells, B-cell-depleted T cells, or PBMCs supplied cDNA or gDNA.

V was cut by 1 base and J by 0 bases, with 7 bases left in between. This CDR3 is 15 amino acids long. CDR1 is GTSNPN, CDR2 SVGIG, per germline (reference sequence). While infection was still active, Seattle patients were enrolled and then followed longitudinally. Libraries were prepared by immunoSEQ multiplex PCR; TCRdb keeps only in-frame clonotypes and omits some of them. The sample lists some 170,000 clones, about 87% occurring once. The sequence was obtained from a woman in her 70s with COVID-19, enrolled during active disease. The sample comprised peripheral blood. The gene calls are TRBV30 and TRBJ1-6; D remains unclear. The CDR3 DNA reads TGTGCCTGGAGTGATATGAGCTCCTATAATTCACCCCTCCACTTT. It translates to CAWSDMSSYNSPLHF. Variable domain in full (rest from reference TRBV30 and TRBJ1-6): SQTIHQWPATLVQPVGSPLSLECTVEGTSNPNLYWYRQAAGRGLQLLFYSVGIGQISSEVPQNLSASRPQDRQFILSSKKLLLSDSGFYLCAWSDMSSYNSPLHFGNGTRLTVT.